This is a list of T cell receptor beta chains from one sample in a study of cytomegalovirus exposure and HLA in healthy donors. The method was immunoSEQ multiplex PCR; TCRdb's version includes in-frame clones alone and lacks a portion of them. The table includes 160,000 or so clones, 70% to 80% detected once. Sequenced material: PBMCs. The receptors come from a man in his thirties or forties in good health and CMV-seronegative. Both conserved end residues are part of each CDR3. A D gene is named only where the DNA matches it firmly. Clone size appears in some rows only: once, few, many, or a class for an expanded clone.

.	TRBJ1-2	TRBV18	few	CASSPTSGIGYYGYTF	TGTGCCAGCTCACCTACGTCAGGCATTGGGTATTATGGCTACACCTTC
.	TRBJ1-4	TRBV10-3	few	CAMGEGLGEKLFF	TGTGCCATGGGGGAGGGGCTGGGGGAAAAACTGTTTTTT
TRBD1	TRBJ1-5	TRBV7-8	.	CASSQGTGDQPQHF	TGTGCCAGCAGCCAAGGGACAGGGGACCAGCCCCAGCATTTT
TRBD2	TRBJ2-7	TRBV29-1	few	CSVPTSGTTYEQYF	TGCAGCGTTCCCACTAGCGGGACAACCTACGAGCAGTACTTC
TRBD1	TRBJ1-2	TRBV27	.	CASSRGQGAVANYGYTF	TGTGCCAGCAGTCGGGGACAGGGGGCGGTGGCTAACTATGGCTACACCTTC
.	TRBJ2-1	TRBV7-3	.	CASRPPRSPYNEQFF	TGTGCCAGCAGGCCCCCCCGGAGTCCCTACAATGAGCAGTTCTTC
.	TRBJ1-5	TRBV28	.	CASTYSNQPQHF	TGTGCCAGCACTTATAGCAATCAGCCCCAGCATTTT
.	TRBJ1-6	TRBV30	.	CAWSVPDSDVRGSPLHF	TGTGCCTGGAGTGTCCCAGATTCGGACGTCAGAGGGTCACCCCTCCACTTT
.	TRBJ2-7	TRBV4-1	.	CASSPAERIGLIRGYYEQYF	TGCGCCAGCAGCCCAGCAGAAAGAATCGGATTGATCCGGGGATACTACGAGCAGTACTTC
.	TRBJ1-5	TRBV5-8	.	CASSFRGARNQPQHF	TGTGCCAGCAGCTTTCGGGGGGCGCGCAATCAGCCCCAGCATTTT
.	TRBJ1-2	TRBV7-9	.	CASSSTEYYGYTF	TGTGCCAGCAGCTCTACAGAATACTATGGCTACACCTTC
TRBD2	TRBJ2-6	TRBV9	few	CASSNSGGAPGANVLTF	TGTGCCAGCAGTAATAGCGGGGGGGCCCCTGGGGCCAACGTCCTGACTTTC
TRBD1	TRBJ2-5	TRBV2	.	CASGPSGQGFVETQYF	TGTGCCAGCGGGCCCTCGGGACAGGGGTTCGTGGAGACCCAGTACTTC
TRBD2	TRBJ2-1	TRBV5-1	few	CASSLVGGLAERRFF	TGCGCCAGCAGCTTGGTCGGGGGACTAGCGGAGCGACGGTTCTTC
.	TRBJ2-1	TRBV19	.	CASSIRVGEQFF	TGTGCCAGTAGTATCCGAGTTGGTGAGCAGTTCTTC
.	TRBJ1-1	TRBV7-9	.	CASSFESGGTEAFF	TGTGCCAGCAGCTTCGAGTCCGGCGGCACTGAAGCTTTCTTT
.	TRBJ2-5	TRBV7-2	.	CASSLDGSQETQYF	TGTGCCAGCAGCTTAGATGGCTCTCAAGAGACCCAGTACTTC
.	TRBJ2-7	TRBV10-1	.	CASSPRESYEQYF	TGCGCCAGCAGCCCTCGGGAGTCCTACGAGCAGTACTTC
.	TRBJ2-2	TRBV14	few	CASSDVGTLFGELFF	TGTGCCAGCAGCGACGTGGGGACTCTCTTCGGGGAGCTGTTTTTT
TRBD2	TRBJ2-1	TRBV5-4	.	CASSERTSGNNEQFF	TGTGCCAGCAGCGAAAGGACTAGCGGAAACAATGAGCAGTTCTTC
.	TRBJ1-1	TRBV25-1	.	CASSEYFPTGTEAFF	TGTGCCAGCAGTGAATATTTCCCGACAGGCACCGAAGCTTTCTTT
.	TRBJ1-2	TRBV5-6	.	CASRPSHGANYGYTF	TGTGCCAGCAGGCCCTCCCACGGGGCTAACTATGGCTACACCTTC
TRBD1	TRBJ2-3	TRBV2	.	CASSPQGGADTQYF	TGTGCCAGCAGTCCACAGGGGGGAGCAGATACGCAGTATTTT
TRBD1	TRBJ1-1	TRBV19	.	CASRRQGGTEAFF	TGTGCCAGTAGGAGACAGGGGGGAACTGAAGCTTTCTTT
TRBD2	TRBJ2-5	TRBV2	.	CASSEHTSGRGETQYF	TGTGCCAGCAGTGAACATACTAGCGGGAGGGGGGAGACCCAGTACTTC
TRBD1	TRBJ1-5	TRBV18	.	CASSPGTGGNQPQHF	TGTGCCAGCTCACCTGGGACAGGGGGCAATCAGCCCCAGCATTTT
.	TRBJ2-7	TRBV5-4	.	CASSYRDTYEQYF	TGTGCCAGCAGCTACCGGGACACCTACGAGCAGTACTTC
TRBD2	TRBJ2-3	TRBV5-1	once	CASRGRYDTQYF	TGCGCCAGCCGCGGGAGGTACGATACGCAGTATTTT
.	TRBJ2-1	TRBV18	.	CASSPVQGPYNEQFF	TGTGCCAGCTCACCAGTGCAGGGCCCCTACAATGAGCAGTTCTTC
.	TRBJ1-1	TRBV23-1	few	CATCGGSAEAFF	TGCGCCACTTGCGGGGGGTCCGCTGAAGCTTTCTTT
.	TRBJ2-7	TRBV21-1	.	CASSKHQGVSSYEQYF	TGTGCCAGCAGCAAACATCAGGGGGTAAGCTCCTACGAGCAGTACTTC
TRBD1	TRBJ2-7	TRBV4-1	.	CASSQGGQALYEQYF	TGCGCCAGCAGCCAGGGGGGACAGGCACTTTACGAGCAGTACTTC
.	TRBJ2-1	TRBV7-2	.	CASSLHRGGGGAIYNEQFF	TGTGCCAGCAGCTTACACCGGGGTGGTGGGGGGGCGATCTACAATGAGCAGTTCTTC
.	TRBJ1-6	TRBV30	.	CAWSVDRNNSPLHF	TGTGCCTGGAGTGTAGACAGGAATAATTCACCCCTCCACTTT
TRBD2	TRBJ2-3	TRBV4-3	.	CASSRIGGGPEFYPDTQYF	TGCGCCAGCAGCCGCATCGGGGGGGGGCCAGAATTCTACCCAGATACGCAGTATTTT
.	TRBJ1-4	TRBV5-6	medium-sized	CASSLTNSGDGEKLFF	TGTGCCAGCAGCTTGACCAACTCAGGGGACGGTGAAAAACTGTTTTTT
TRBD2	TRBJ2-7	TRBV7-2	.	CASSSGSSGSEQYF	TGTGCCAGCAGCTCCGGCTCTAGCGGGAGCGAGCAGTACTTC
.	TRBJ2-3	TRBV20-1	.	CSAREGTQYF	TGCAGTGCTAGAGAGGGCACGCAGTATTTT
TRBD2	TRBJ2-7	TRBV6-1	.	CASSEGFSGRGYEQYF	TGTGCCAGCAGTGAAGGGTTTAGCGGGAGGGGTTACGAGCAGTACTTC
.	TRBJ1-2	TRBV11-2	.	CASSPRLAGYGYTF	TGTGCCAGCAGCCCTCGGTTGGCGGGCTATGGCTACACCTTC
TRBD2	TRBJ2-7	TRBV7-2	.	CASSQAGRYEQYF	TGTGCCAGCAGTCAAGCGGGGCGCTACGAGCAGTACTTC
.	TRBJ1-6	TRBV11-3	.	CASSSGQPTSPLHF	TGTGCCAGCAGCTCCGGACAGCCAACTTCACCCCTCCACTTT
TRBD1	TRBJ1-1	TRBV19	.	CASSTQQGMNTEAFF	TGTGCCAGTAGTACTCAACAGGGGATGAACACTGAAGCTTTCTTT
.	TRBJ2-1	TRBV7-9	few	CASSPLVANEQFF	TGTGCCAGCAGCCCTCTTGTGGCTAATGAGCAGTTCTTC
TRBD1	TRBJ2-7	TRBV7-9	.	CASSRTGDEQYF	TGTGCCAGCAGCCGGACAGGGGACGAGCAGTACTTC
.	TRBJ2-3	TRBV6-4	.	CASSPTRTDTQYF	TGTGCCAGCAGTCCAACTCGCACAGATACGCAGTATTTT
.	TRBJ1-3	TRBV7-9	.	CASTEAGSGNTIYF	TGTGCCAGCACCGAAGCGGGTTCTGGAAACACCATATATTTT